This T cell receptor (beta chain) was recovered during a study of shared clonotypes between healthy human individuals. Trimming shortened V by 1 base and J by 5 bases, and 12 bases separated the two germline ends. The CDR3 has 14 residues. The germline gives CDR1 SGHRS, CDR2 YFSETQ. Study-level points and caveats: Since donors were few, the genetic and exposure-history diversity represented was limited.

Worth noting for this clone: The antigen remains unidentified.

Replicate PCRs from sorted subsets contained 200 ng DNA, which is roughly 30,000 T cell genomes. Assay used: immunoSEQ multiplex PCR; TCRdb lists only in-frame clones, some missing. In the table there are tens of thousands of clones, about 65% of which are singletons. The clonotype originates from a man younger than 40 in good health. This chain connects TRBV5-1 to TRBJ2-5, with unresolved D. The source material was memory CD8+ T cells sorted from blood. As to subset: CD45RO+ cells pooled with CCR7-negative TemRA cells. The CDR3 DNA reads TGCGCCAGCAGCTTGTTTTCTAGTCCTGAGACCCAGTACTTC. Protein sequence: CASSLFSSPETQYF.